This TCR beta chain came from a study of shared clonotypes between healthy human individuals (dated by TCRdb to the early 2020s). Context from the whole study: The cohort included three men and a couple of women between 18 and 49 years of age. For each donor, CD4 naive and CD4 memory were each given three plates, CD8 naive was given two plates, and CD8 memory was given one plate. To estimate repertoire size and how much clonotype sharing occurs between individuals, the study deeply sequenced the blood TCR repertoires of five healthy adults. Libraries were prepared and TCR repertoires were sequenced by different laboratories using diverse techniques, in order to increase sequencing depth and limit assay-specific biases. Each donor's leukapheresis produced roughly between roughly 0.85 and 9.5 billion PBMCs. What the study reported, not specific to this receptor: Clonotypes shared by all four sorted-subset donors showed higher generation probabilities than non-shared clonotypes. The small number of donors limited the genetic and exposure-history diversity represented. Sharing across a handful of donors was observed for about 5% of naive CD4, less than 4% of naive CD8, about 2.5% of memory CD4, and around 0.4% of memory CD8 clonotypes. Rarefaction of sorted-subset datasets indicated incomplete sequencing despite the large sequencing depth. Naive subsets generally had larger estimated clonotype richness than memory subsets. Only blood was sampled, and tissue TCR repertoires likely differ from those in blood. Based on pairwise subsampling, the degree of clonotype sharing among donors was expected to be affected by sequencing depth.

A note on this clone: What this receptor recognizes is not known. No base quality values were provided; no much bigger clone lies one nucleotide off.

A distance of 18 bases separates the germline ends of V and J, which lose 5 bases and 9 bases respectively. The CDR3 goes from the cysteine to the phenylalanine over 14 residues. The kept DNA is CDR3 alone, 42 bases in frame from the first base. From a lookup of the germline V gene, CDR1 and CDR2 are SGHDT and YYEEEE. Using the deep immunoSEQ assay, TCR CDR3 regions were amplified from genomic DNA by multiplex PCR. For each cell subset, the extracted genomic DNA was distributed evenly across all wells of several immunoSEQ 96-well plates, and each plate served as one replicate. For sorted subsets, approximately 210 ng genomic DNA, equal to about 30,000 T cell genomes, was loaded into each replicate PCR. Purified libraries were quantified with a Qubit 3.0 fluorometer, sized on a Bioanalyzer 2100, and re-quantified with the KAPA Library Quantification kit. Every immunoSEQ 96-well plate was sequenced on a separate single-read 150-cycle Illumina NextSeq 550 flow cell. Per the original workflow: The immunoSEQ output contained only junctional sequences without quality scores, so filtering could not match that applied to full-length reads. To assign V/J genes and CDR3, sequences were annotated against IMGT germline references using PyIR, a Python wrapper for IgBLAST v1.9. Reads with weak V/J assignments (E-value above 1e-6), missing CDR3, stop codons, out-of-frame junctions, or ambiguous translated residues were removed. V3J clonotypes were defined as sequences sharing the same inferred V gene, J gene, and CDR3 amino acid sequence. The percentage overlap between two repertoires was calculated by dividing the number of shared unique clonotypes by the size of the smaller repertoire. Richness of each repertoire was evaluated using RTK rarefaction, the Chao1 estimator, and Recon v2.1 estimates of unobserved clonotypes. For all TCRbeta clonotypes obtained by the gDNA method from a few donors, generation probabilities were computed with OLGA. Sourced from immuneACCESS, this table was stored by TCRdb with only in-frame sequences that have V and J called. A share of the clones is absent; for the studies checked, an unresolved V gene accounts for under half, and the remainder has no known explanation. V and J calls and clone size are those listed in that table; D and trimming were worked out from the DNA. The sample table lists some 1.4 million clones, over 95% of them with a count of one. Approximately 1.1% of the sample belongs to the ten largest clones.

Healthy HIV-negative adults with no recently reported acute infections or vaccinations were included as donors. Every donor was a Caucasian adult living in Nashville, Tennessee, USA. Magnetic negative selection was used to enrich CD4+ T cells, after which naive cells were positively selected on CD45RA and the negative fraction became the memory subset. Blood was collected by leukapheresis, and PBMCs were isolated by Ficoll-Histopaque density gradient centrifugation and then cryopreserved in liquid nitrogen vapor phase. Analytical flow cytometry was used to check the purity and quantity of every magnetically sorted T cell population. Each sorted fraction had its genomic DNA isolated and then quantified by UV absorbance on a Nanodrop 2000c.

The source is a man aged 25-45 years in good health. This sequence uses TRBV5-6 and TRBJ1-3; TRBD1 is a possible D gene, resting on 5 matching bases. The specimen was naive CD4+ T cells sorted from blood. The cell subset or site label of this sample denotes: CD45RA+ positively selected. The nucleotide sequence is TGTGCCAGCAGGACGAGGGGTCCCCGGGGCACCATATATTTT. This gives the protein CASRTRGPRGTIYF. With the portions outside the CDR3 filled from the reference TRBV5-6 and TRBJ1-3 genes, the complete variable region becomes DAGVTQSPTHLIKTRGQQVTLRCSPKSGHDTVSWYQQALGQGPQFIFQYYEEEERQRGNFPDRFSGHQFPNYSSELNVNALLLGDSALYLCASRTRGPRGTIYFGEGSWLTVV.